Here is one T cell receptor (beta chain) with its context. Its target is not known. This entry is derived from a study of T cells in localized non-small cell lung cancer. General observations from the study: Adjacent lung tissue had a median around 57 of the top 100 clones found in the tumor. It was uninvolved adjacent lung that showed the highest T cell clonality, exceeding tumor. Owing to sequencing of a solitary tumor region, heterogeneity cannot be discounted. Greater blood T cell density accompanied longer overall survival.

Assay: immunoSEQ multiplex PCR; the TCRdb copy retains only in-frame clones and omits some. Of fewer than 100,000 clones listed, approximately 86% are singletons. Trimming cost V 2 bases and J 0 bases, with 8 bases left between them. Per the germline V gene, CDR1 is SGHRS and CDR2 is YFSETQ. CDR3 length: 14 residues. The receptor was derived from a man aged 40 to 70 with stage I squamous cell lung carcinoma. V is TRBV5-1 and J is TRBJ2-5; the D is unclear. This specimen was peripheral blood, taken before any cancer treatment. CDR3 sequence (DNA): TGCGCCAGCAGCTTATCGGTCCACCAAGAGACCCAGTACTTC. As protein: CASSLSVHQETQYF.